Shown below are 14 T cell receptor beta chains from a single sample sequenced in a study of breast tumors, draining lymph nodes, adjacent tissues. Samples came from axillary lymph nodes draining the breast cancer. TCRdb reprocessed the multiplex PCR reads with MiXCR, giving one entry per CDR3 protein. The table lists about 130,000 distinct CDR3 sequences, about 20% of them singletons, with over 3% in the top ten. The sample comprised axillary lymph node tissue. The receptors stem from a female donor with breast cancer. Some clones in this sample may be carry-over from other donors' samples.

Concerning this clonotype: A read error may explain this, as a much larger clone is one base away. The chain carries TRBV7-9 and TRBJ2-3; D is unresolved. Germline V gene sequence: CDR1 SEHNR, CDR2 FQNEAQ (reference sequence). The CDR3 sequence is 13 residues long. CDR3 nucleotide sequence: TGTGCCAACAGCTTAATCCTGGGCGATACGCAGTATTTT. Residues: CANSLILGDTQYF.

About this clonotype: A much larger clone is a single base away; this may be a read error. The rearrangement uses TRBV6-1 and TRBJ2-7; D is uncertain. V was shortened by 0 bases and J by 3 bases, with 12 bases between the two germline ends. The CDR3 covers 15 residues. Germline lookup yields CDR1 MNHNS and CDR2 SASEGT. The CDR3 nucleotides read TGTGCCAGCAGTGAAGCCTGGGAAAGGAGCTACGAGCAGTACTTC. It is translated as CASSEAWERSYEQYF.

With respect to this clonotype: A much larger clonotype is one base distant, so this may be a read error. V and J are TRBV5-1 and TRBJ2-2; 12 nucleotides align to TRBD2. V was pared by 4 bases and J by 6 bases, with 4 bases of the junction left unmatched. This CDR3 is 15 amino acids long. CDR1 and CDR2 (germline): SGHRS, YFSETQ. The CDR3 region has the DNA TGCGCCAGCAGCCCCCTAGCGGGGGGGGCCGGGGAGCTGTTTTTT. Translation: CASSPLAGGAGELFF.

This clonotype has at least ten counts. V gene TRBV6-5 combines with J gene TRBJ2-1; TRBD2 might be the D (6 bases). Germline V gene data show CDR1 as MNHEY and CDR2 as SVGAGI. V lost 7 bases and J 10 bases, leaving 29 bases between the germline ends. The length of the CDR3 is 17 residues. DNA of the CDR3: TGTGCCAGCAATTCCCCTCGGTCGGGAGAATATAGAAGCGAGCAGTTCTTC. Translated, it gives CASNSPRSGEYRSEQFF.

Ten or more counts support this clonotype. The gene calls are TRBV27 and TRBJ2-1, with 8 bases that match TRBD2. The CDR3 covers 15 residues. Germline-derived CDR1 and CDR2 are MNHEY and SMNVEV (reference sequence). V gave up 4 bases and J gave up 6 bases; unmatched junction bases: 8. CDR3 coding DNA: TGTGCCAGCAGTTCAGGACTAGCCACAATCAATGAGCAGTTCTTC. This translates into CASSSGLATINEQFF.

The chain links TRBV12-3 or TRBV12-4 to TRBJ1-5; 8 positions agree with TRBD1. This CDR3 comprises 15 residues. The ends lost 11 bases at V and 0 bases at J; junction bases unmatched: 9. CDR3 region: CAGTKDRASNQPQHF. CDR3 DNA: TGTGCCGGCACCAAGGACAGGGCTAGCAATCAGCCCCAGCATTTT.

This clonotype occurred many times. This chain uses TRBV20-1 with TRBJ2-5, with D perhaps matching TRBD1 or TRBD2 (5 bases each). The CDR3 is 16 residues long. Trimming took 1 base from V and 1 from J, leaving 16 bases between them. The germline V gene encodes CDR1 DFQATT and CDR2 SNEGSKA (reference sequence). The CDR3 nucleotides read TGCAGTGCTAGAGGCTATCGGGGACCCATCCAAGAGACCCAGTACTTC. Translating it yields CSARGYRGPIQETQYF.

Comments on this clonotype: Possible read error: a much larger clone is one base away. The gene calls are TRBV18 and TRBJ2-5; TRBD2 agrees at 10 bases. Germline CDR1 reads KGHSH; CDR2 reads LQKENI. This CDR3 contains 15 residues. CDR3 bases: TGTGCCAGCTCCGGACTAGCGGAGTACCAAGAGACCCTGTACTTC. Translation: CASSGLAEYQETLYF. Drawing the rest from reference TRBV18 and TRBJ2-5, the complete variable domain is NAGVMQNPRHLVRRRGQEARLRCSPMKGHSHVYWYRQLPEEGLKFMVYLQKENIIDESGMPKERFSAEFPKEGPSILRIQQVVRGDSAAYFCASSGLAEYQETLYFGPGTRLLVL.

This clonotype was observed many times. This chain uses TRBV11-2 with TRBJ2-7; the match to TRBD2 covers 11 bases. Germline-derived CDR1 and CDR2 are SGHAT and FQNNGV. The CDR3 loop spans 16 amino acids. The V and J ends lost 2 bases and 2 bases, in that order; junction bases with no gene match: 5. CDR3 region: CASSLLAGGPTYEQYF. CDR3 bases: TGTGCCAGCAGCTTACTAGCGGGAGGACCCACCTACGAGCAGTACTTC.

This clonotype showed up many times. The DNA for the CDR3 is TGTGCCAGCGGCCTACAAGAGACCCAGTACTTC. As protein: CASGLQETQYF. The rearrangement joins TRBV7-6 to TRBJ2-5; D is unclear. This CDR3 is built from 11 residues. Germline CDR1 is SGHVS and CDR2 is FNYEAQ. V was clipped by 8 bases and J by 2 bases, with 6 bases between them. The full variable domain, completed using reference TRBV7-6 and TRBJ2-5, is GAGVSQSPRYKVTKRGQDVALRCDPISGHVSLYWYRQALGQGPEFLTYFNYEAQQDKSGLPNDRFSAERPEGSISTLTIQRTEQRDSAMYRCASGLQETQYFGPGTRLLVL.

There are many counts of this clonotype. The rearrangement links TRBV20-1 to TRBJ1-4; TRBD1 aligns across 8 bases. The junction had 8 bases not matched to a gene; V was cut back by 4 bases and J by 4 bases. The germline CDR1 and CDR2 sequences are DFQATT and SNEGSKA (reference sequence). There are 15 residues in the CDR3. The CDR3 nucleotides read TGCAGTGCTACCGGACAGGGATTGATTAATGAAAAACTGTTTTTT. Translation gives CSATGQGLINEKLFF.

This clonotype was found many times. The chain recombines TRBV19 with TRBJ2-7; D gene ambiguous. Germline lookup yields CDR1 LNHDA and CDR2 SQIVND (reference sequence). The CDR3 has 13 residues. Between the trimmed V and J ends, which lost 4 bases and 4 bases, there was a span of 11 bases. The CDR3 nucleotides read TGTGCCAGTAGTAGCACGTCAGCTTACGAGCAGTACTTC. It codes for CASSSTSAYEQYF.

This clonotype was counted ten times or more. The chain is built from TRBV20-1 and TRBJ2-3; the match to TRBD1 covers 8 bases. The germline V gene encodes CDR1 DFQATT and CDR2 SNEGSKA (reference sequence). The CDR3 is 17 amino acids. Trimming cost V 6 bases and J 1 base; bases outside gene matches: 15. The CDR3 spells CSAYRLTGTGGTDTQYF. DNA of the CDR3: TGCAGTGCGTACCGTCTAACCGGGACAGGAGGCACAGATACGCAGTATTTT.

This clonotype was observed at least ten times. The chain recombines TRBV6-5 with TRBJ1-2; D is unclear. V was shortened by 6 bases and J by 8 bases, with 16 bases between the two germline ends. This CDR3 region has 13 residues. In germline, CDR1 is MNHEY, CDR2 SVGAGI. CDR3 sequence: CASRPTVVVGYTF. DNA of the CDR3: TGTGCCAGCAGACCAACAGTGGTGGTAGGCTACACCTTC.